This TCR beta chain appears in the sequencing data of a study of PD-L1 blockade in urothelial cancer. Whole-study context: Investigators checked blood 3 weeks (second dose) and 6 weeks after treatment start. Among blood samples, the median T cell count was 130,000 to 150,000. Findings and limits, study-wide: Below-median pretreatment blood TCR clonality predicted better survival.

Deletions cut 3 bases from V and 3 bases from J, with 11 bases between. From germline, CDR1 is SGHTA and CDR2 FQGNSA. The CDR3 contains 14 residues. PCRs each included synthetic TCR analog templates spiked in. Repertoires were generated with immunoSEQ multiplex PCR, while TCRdb's copy carries only in-frame clones and drops some. The data show 85,000 to 100,000 clones, approximately 90% seen once. As regards this clone: Its target is unknown.

This receptor was obtained from a man in his sixties with urothelial cancer. The sequences come from PBMCs, collected around atezolizumab (anti-PD-L1) treatment. The genes are TRBV7-2 and TRBJ1-1, with D possibly matching TRBD1 (5 bases). DNA of the CDR3: TGTGCCAGCAGCTTTTCCGGGGGTGACACTGAAGCTTTCTTT. Protein product: CASSFSGGDTEAFF.